The next 2 T cell receptor beta chains were all read from a single sample in a study of patients and donors after allogeneic stem cell transplantation. TCRdb re-derived calls from the RT-PCR reads in MiXCR, one entry per CDR3 protein. The sample contains approximately 7,600 distinct CDR3 sequences, around 10% of which appear only once. Sample: blood, either unsorted or a sorted T cell fraction (not recorded which). Receptors were obtained from a human donor who was either an allogeneic HSCT recipient or a stem cell or donor lymphocyte infusion donor (not recorded which). It is not recorded whose cells these are; they may come from a transplant donor.

This clonotype was recorded only once. The chain is built from TRBV20-1 and TRBJ2-5, with TRBD2 as a possible D gene (5 bases). The CDR3 consists of 15 residues. The germline V and J ends were trimmed by 1 base and 2 bases, with 14 bases remaining between them. Germline V gives CDR1 DFQATT, CDR2 SNEGSKA (reference sequence). DNA of the CDR3: TGCAGTGCTAGAGTCTCCAGCGGATGGCAAGAGACCCAGTACTTC. Translated, it gives CSARVSSGWQETQYF.

V gene TRBV20-1 combines with J gene TRBJ2-7; 8 nucleotides match TRBD1. This CDR3 comprises 13 residues. V lost 4 bases and J lost 5; bases outside the gene matches: 7. CDR1 and CDR2 (germline): DFQATT, SNEGSKA (reference sequence). CDR3 region: CSAKDRELHEQYF. The CDR3 DNA reads TGCAGTGCTAAGGACAGGGAATTACACGAGCAGTACTTC.